The following is a TCR beta chain sequence with its context. The antigen is not known. These data are taken from a study of regulatory T cells. Study findings and constraints: In CD3G-deficient patients, conventional CD4+ T cells were enriched for hydrophobic CDR3 residues at positions 6 and 7. Patient repertoires had restricted TRB V-J pairs and skewed V and J usage, most in Tregs.

CDR3 size: 13 residues. The ends lost 5 bases at V and 1 base at J; junction bases unmatched: 3. Looked up from germline, CDR1 is GTSNPN and CDR2 is SVGIG (reference sequence). Amplification used 52 TRBV primers and 13 TRBJ primers. Assay: immunoSEQ multiplex PCR; the TCRdb copy retains only in-frame clones and omits some. Here the sample spans 25,000 or so clones, about 88% being singletons. Sorting split CD4+ cells into CD25-high CD127-low Tregs and CD25-low CD127-high conventional T cells. The clonotype originates from a child aged 10 to 17 with CD3G deficiency. Sequences were obtained from conventional CD4+ T cells sorted from blood. The rearrangement joins TRBV30 to TRBJ2-3; 7 nucleotides align to TRBD2. CDR3 sequence reads: CAWASGRTDTQYF. The DNA for the CDR3 is TGTGCCTGGGCTAGCGGCCGCACAGATACGCAGTATTTT.